This TCR beta chain stems from a study of blood T cell repertoires in COVID-19. Overall study context: Sources were T cells, B-cell-depleted T cells, or PBMCs; the material itself was cDNA or gDNA.

This clone was recorded a few times. Participants spanned ages about 18 to 100 years and resided in about 25 US areas. Grouping used clinical history reported by participants in a survey and questionnaire. This table comes from immunoSEQ multiplex PCR, and its TCRdb copy is limited to in-frame clones, with some not included. The table includes about 300,000 clones, 75% to 90% detected once. The junction had 6 bases not matched to a gene; V was cut back by 2 bases and J by 4 bases. The germline CDR1 and CDR2 sequences are SGHVS and FQNEAQ. The CDR3 runs 16 residues. This clonotype was sampled from a woman in her 30s who had been exposed to COVID-19. The chain has TRBV7-8 and TRBJ1-1; 11 nucleotides match TRBD1. The specimen sequenced was PBMCs or T cells enriched from blood (not recorded which). CDR3 in amino acids: CASSLRPGTGGTEAFF. For the CDR3, the DNA is TGTGCCAGCAGCTTACGACCCGGGACAGGGGGCACTGAAGCTTTCTTT. The variable domain in full, with the rest retrieved from reference TRBV7-8 and TRBJ1-1, is GAGVSQSPRYKVAKRGQDVALRCDPISGHVSLFWYQQALGQGPEFLTYFQNEAQLDKSGLPSDRFFAERPEGSVSTLKIQRTQQEDSAVYLCASSLRPGTGGTEAFFGQGTRLTVV.